This passage covers 25 T cell receptor beta chains from one sample sequenced in a study of regulatory T cells in long-lasting Graves disease. Combining iRepertoire HTBI primers with Arm-PCR of CDR3 regions, the authors built TCR beta libraries. From the multiplex PCR reads, TCRdb called clonotypes with MiXCR, one entry per CDR3 protein. The sample holds more than 450,000 distinct CDR3 sequences, under 20% seen once. As to time point: newly diagnosed GD, antithyroid drugs for less than 3 months. Isolated PBMC RNA provided the starting material for the TCR library. These data were also filed under a second study, of T cells in Graves' hyperthyroidism and ophthalmopathy.

Source: peripheral blood mononuclear cells (PBMCs), taken at new diagnosis, from a patient treated with antithyroid drugs. The origin of the receptors is a middle-aged man with Graves disease.

This clonotype was detected ten times or more. The chain couples TRBV5-1 to TRBJ2-7; D might be TRBD1 or TRBD2, each matching 5 bases. CDR1 SGHRS and CDR2 YFSETQ come from the germline V gene. V lost 0 bases, J lost 0 bases, and 19 bases lay in between. This CDR3 has 18 residues. The CDR3 is CASSLEGLTEGFSYEQYF. DNA for the CDR3: TGCGCCAGCAGCTTGGAGGGGTTGACAGAGGGATTCTCCTACGAGCAGTACTTC.

This clonotype has ten or more counts. The rearrangement joins TRBV28 to TRBJ2-7; 9 bases agree with TRBD2. The CDR3 is made up of 14 amino acids. J lost 3 bases, V lost 2 bases, and 2 bases had no gene match. CDR1 MDHEN and CDR2 SYDVKM come from the germline V gene. The CDR3 nucleotides are TGTGCCAGCAGTTTACTAGCGGGGTACTACGAGCAGTACTTC. Translated, it gives CASSLLAGYYEQYF.

This clonotype was seen at least ten times. The V and J genes are TRBV5-6 and TRBJ2-1; 15 bases fit TRBD2. V gave up 0 bases and J gave up 10 bases; unmatched junction bases: 8. Germline values: CDR1 SGHDT, CDR2 YYEEEE. The CDR3 is 17 residues long. CDR3 sequence reads: CASSLGFGTSGRREQFF. For the CDR3, the DNA is TGTGCCAGCAGCTTGGGGTTTGGGACTAGCGGGAGGCGCGAGCAGTTCTTC.

This clonotype was counted ten times or more. The rearrangement uses TRBV24-1 and TRBJ2-1; 9 nucleotides match TRBD1. Germline CDR1 and CDR2: KGHDR and SFDVKD. This CDR3 has 16 amino acids. The trim removed 4 bases at V and 6 bases at J, leaving 9 bases unmatched. The CDR3 region is CATSEPAGTGINEQFF. In DNA, the CDR3 is TGTGCCACCAGTGAACCCGCCGGGACAGGGATCAATGAGCAGTTCTTC.

This chain links TRBV28 with TRBJ1-6; D remains ambiguous. CDR3 length equals 12 residues. V dropped 8 bases and J dropped 7 bases, with 9 bases sitting between them. Germline loops: CDR1 MDHEN, CDR2 SYDVKM. The CDR3 here is CASLDQNSPLHF. The CDR3 nucleotides read TGTGCCAGCTTGGACCAAAATTCACCCCTCCACTTT.

The table lists this clonotype with a few counts. The chain employs TRBV27 and TRBJ1-5; D not certain. Trimming pared 6 bases from V and 2 bases from J, leaving 17 bases between. The CDR3 runs 16 residues. CDR1 is MNHEY, CDR2 SMNVEV, per germline (reference sequence). CDR3 protein: CASSSTAARGNQPQHF. CDR3 coding DNA: TGTGCCAGCAGCTCCACCGCGGCAAGGGGCAATCAGCCCCAGCATTTT.

This rearrangement joins TRBV28 to TRBJ2-3, with 14 bases fitting TRBD2. V was pared by 4 bases and J by 4 bases, with 13 bases of the junction left unmatched. CDR1 is MDHEN and CDR2 is SYDVKM in the germline V gene. This CDR3 spans 19 amino acids. The DNA for the CDR3 is TGTGCCAGCAGTTCCTACGAACCGGGACTAGCGGGAGCCCCAGATACGCAGTATTTT. Encoded protein: CASSSYEPGLAGAPDTQYF. The entire variable domain, with the rest obtained from reference TRBV28 and TRBJ2-3, is as follows: DVKVTQSSRYLVKRTGEKVFLECVQDMDHENMFWYRQDPGLGLRLIYFSYDVKMKEKGDIPEGYSVSREKKERFSLILESASTNQTSMYLCASSSYEPGLAGAPDTQYFGPGTRLTVL.

Concerning this clonotype: A much larger clone lies a single base off, so this may be a read error. Lacking the conserved final phenylalanine or tryptophan, this CDR3 likely reflects a read error. The chain uses TRBV5-1 and TRBJ2-2, with D possibly matching TRBD2 (5 bases). Trimming removed 7 bases from V and 6 bases from J, with 13 bases in between. Germline V gene sequence: CDR1 SGHRS, CDR2 YFSETQ. This CDR3 has 13 residues. Here the CDR3 DNA reads TGCGCCAGCCGTTCTAGCTCTTCCGGGGAGCTGTTTTTG. Encoded protein: CASRSSSSGELFL.

This clonotype was observed at least ten times. This chain connects TRBV10-2 to TRBJ1-1; 8 bases are a match to TRBD1. CDR1 WSHSY and CDR2 SAAADI come from the germline V gene. The CDR3 is 19 residues long. After removal of 2 bases from V and 5 bases from J, the junction contained 19 bases not matched to a gene. The CDR3 DNA sequence: TGCGCCAGCAGTGAGGGTGGTTGGTATCAGGGGGCCGTGCGTACTGAAGCTTTCTTT. Translation: CASSEGGWYQGAVRTEAFF.

The chain links TRBV5-1 to TRBJ1-1; 9 bases are shared with TRBD1. The germline gives CDR1 SGHRS, CDR2 YFSETQ. CDR3 size: 13 residues. After removal of 3 bases from V and 7 bases from J, the junction contained 4 bases not matched to a gene. CDR3 sequence (DNA): TGCGCCAGCAGCTCCGGGACAGGGTATGAAGCTTTCTTT. Translation: CASSSGTGYEAFF.

This clonotype has only a few counts. CDR3 nucleotides: TGTGCCAGCAGTTTAAGGGGTCAGGCCGGGCGGACCCAGTACTTC. This gives the protein CASSLRGQAGRTQYF. The chain recombines TRBV27 with TRBJ2-5, with a weak D call TRBD1 (5 bases). The germline V gene has CDR1 MNHEY and CDR2 SMNVEV (reference sequence). The CDR3 has 15 residues. V lost 2 bases to trimming and J lost 7 bases, with 17 bases between them.

Ten or more counts support this clonotype. One junction end disagrees with the germline gene, perhaps due to a read error. The chain links TRBV7-9 to TRBJ2-1; D unresolved. Germline V lookup: CDR1 SEHNR, CDR2 FQNEAQ (reference sequence). The CDR3 is 13 residues long. CDR3 coding DNA: TGTGCCAGCAGCTTGTCAGGCGTTGGGTCGAAGCTCTTC. This encodes CASSLSGVGSKLF.

This chain's CDR3 is CASSLGAGVETQYF. For the CDR3, the DNA is TGTGCCAGCAGCTTAGGAGCGGGGGTGGAGACCCAGTACTTC. The genes are TRBV7-9 and TRBJ2-5, with TRBD2 matching over 8 bases. The V and J ends lost 1 base and 5 bases, in that order; junction bases with no gene match: 3. Per germline, CDR1 SEHNR and CDR2 FQNEAQ (reference sequence). The CDR3 spans 14 residues.

At least ten counts were recorded for this clonotype. The rearrangement uses TRBV6-1 and TRBJ2-4, with 8 bases lining up with TRBD1. The junction had 6 bases not matched to a gene; V was cut back by 2 bases and J by 6 bases. CDR1 and CDR2 (germline): MNHNS, SASEGT. This CDR3 contains 15 residues. In DNA, the CDR3 is TGTGCCAGCAGTGAATCGGGACAGGCGATAAACATTCAGTACTTC. Protein: CASSESGQAINIQYF.

Many counts were recorded for this clonotype. The genes are TRBV20-1 and TRBJ2-7, with 7 positions matching TRBD1. The junction had 10 bases not matched to a gene; V was cut back by 5 bases and J by 6 bases. This CDR3 is 13 amino acids long. Per the germline V gene, CDR1 is DFQATT and CDR2 is SNEGSKA (reference sequence). The CDR3, as DNA: TGCAGTGCTCATAGACAGGGAGTTGGCGAGCAGTACTTC. Translation gives CSAHRQGVGEQYF.

This clonotype showed up just a few times. The genes are TRBV5-6 and TRBJ2-1; D unresolved. The CDR3 is 15 amino acids. Trimming shortened V by 4 bases and J by 5 bases, and 16 bases separated the two germline ends. CDR1 and CDR2 (germline): SGHDT, YYEEEE. The CDR3 sequence is CASSLRFPQNNEQFF. CDR3 nucleotides: TGTGCCAGCAGCCTACGGTTCCCTCAAAACAATGAGCAGTTCTTC.

J is TRBJ2-2 and V is TRBV19; the match to TRBD1 covers 8 bases. Germline CDR1 is LNHDA and CDR2 is SQIVND (reference sequence). The CDR3 runs to 14 residues. The junction had 4 bases not matched to a gene; V was cut back by 8 bases and J by 2 bases. The CDR3 nucleotides are TGTGCCAGTGGGACAGGCCCCAACACCGGGGAGCTGTTTTTT. This encodes CASGTGPNTGELFF. Together with reference TRBV19 and TRBJ2-2, the CDR3 gives the full variable domain: DGGITQSPKYLFRKEGQNVTLSCEQNLNHDAMYWYRQDPGQGLRLIYYSQIVNDFQKGDIAEGYSVSREKKESFPLTVTSAQKNPTAFYLCASGTGPNTGELFFGEGSRLTVL.

This clonotype was detected many times. The chain uses TRBV20-1 and TRBJ2-7; possible D gene TRBD1, 5 bases. CDR3 length: 15 amino acids. Germline CDR1 is DFQATT and CDR2 is SNEGSKA (reference sequence). With 3 bases removed from V and 4 bases from J, the gap between germline ends came to 19 bases. CDR3 sequence (DNA): TGCAGTGCTAGTCCCGCGCAGGGATTGGCGTACGAGCAGTACTTC. This codes for CSASPAQGLAYEQYF.

This clonotype was picked up many times. This sequence joins TRBV2 and TRBJ2-7; D is undetermined. This CDR3 comprises 14 residues. Trimming took 1 base from V and 0 from J, leaving 7 bases between them. Per germline, CDR1 SNHLY and CDR2 FYNNEI. The DNA for the CDR3 is TGTGCCAGCAGTGAAGTACGGACCTCCTACGAGCAGTACTTC. This codes for CASSEVRTSYEQYF.

The CDR3 region has the DNA TGTGCCAGCAGTCGCAGATGGGAGTTGGGTGAGCAGTTCTTC. This codes for CASSRRWELGEQFF. The chain employs TRBV6-2 or TRBV6-3 and TRBJ2-1, with D perhaps TRBD2 (5 bases). The V gene's germline CDR1 is MNHEY and CDR2 SVGEGT. CDR3 length: 14 amino acids. The germline V and J ends were trimmed by 5 bases and 9 bases, with 17 bases remaining between them.

This clonotype was recorded at least ten times. The chain employs TRBV7-8 and TRBJ2-1, with D unclear. V gave up 1 base and J gave up 12 bases, with 22 bases separating them. In germline, CDR1 is SGHVS, CDR2 FQNEAQ. CDR3 length equals 16 residues. Written as DNA, the CDR3 is TGTGCCAGCAGCTTAGGCGTTACGTCTGCGCAAAACGGGCAGTTCTTC. Translation: CASSLGVTSAQNGQFF. Using reference TRBV7-8 and TRBJ2-1 for the parts outside the CDR3, the full variable domain is GAGVSQSPRYKVAKRGQDVALRCDPISGHVSLFWYQQALGQGPEFLTYFQNEAQLDKSGLPSDRFFAERPEGSVSTLKIQRTQQEDSAVYLCASSLGVTSAQNGQFFGPGTRLTVL.

This chain connects TRBV6-1 to TRBJ2-6; D might be TRBD2 (6 bases). Trimming removed 7 bases at V and 4 bases at J, with 11 bases between. This CDR3 is 14 amino acids long. CDR1 is MNHNS, CDR2 SASEGT, per germline. The CDR3 DNA reads as TGTGCCAGCACCCCCGGGAGAGGGGCCAACGTCCTGACTTTC. This gives the protein CASTPGRGANVLTF.

The rearrangement joins TRBV12-3 or TRBV12-4 to TRBJ2-1; no clear D gene. The CDR3 sequence is 12 residues long. Deletions cut 7 bases from V and 9 bases from J, with 13 bases between. CDR3 sequence reads: CASKLWESEQFF. As DNA, the CDR3 is TGTGCCAGCAAGCTATGGGAATCTGAGCAGTTCTTC.

This clonotype showed up many times. The genes are TRBV18 and TRBJ2-3; D is ambiguous. The CDR3 spans 12 residues. CDR1 and CDR2 from the germline V gene are KGHSH and LQKENI. Trimming stripped 3 bases from V and 7 bases from J, with 8 bases between. The CDR3 bases are TGTGCCAGCTCACCGGTAGAGAATACGCAGTATTTT. Amino acids: CASSPVENTQYF.

The rearrangement uses TRBV9 and TRBJ2-1; D is tentatively TRBD1 or TRBD2 (5 bases each). The J call may be incorrect, as the DNA end agrees better with TRBJ2-5. Per the germline V gene, CDR1 is SGDLS and CDR2 is YYNGEE. There are 15 residues in the CDR3. In nucleotides, the CDR3 is TGTGCCAGCAGCGCCGGGACGGTGAACCAAGAGACCCAGTACTTC. Its protein is CASSAGTVNQETQYF.